Shown below are 9 T cell receptor beta chains from a single sample sequenced in a study of shared clonotypes between healthy human individuals (dated by TCRdb to the early 2020s). To prepare the library, the immunoSEQ multiplex PCR assay was applied. Not all clones reach the TCRdb copy of this immuneACCESS table, which keeps in-frame sequences only. Checked studies attribute under half of the gap to unresolved V genes and leave the rest unexplained. Here the sample has millions of clones; 85% to 95% occur a single time. The biggest ten clones account for 0.11% to 0.15% of the sample. The sequenced sample was naive CD4+ T cells sorted from blood. The cell subset or site label for this specimen denotes: CD45RA+ positively selected. The receptors come from a man aged 18 to 35 in good health.

The gene calls are TRBV4-3 and TRBJ1-5; D is ambiguous. This CDR3 is 15 amino acids long. Germline V gene data show CDR1 as LGHNA and CDR2 as YSLEER. The ends were cut back, 0 bases at V and 5 bases at J, with 11 bases in the middle. The CDR3 reads CASSQEYRWDQPQHF. In DNA form, the CDR3 reads TGCGCCAGCAGCCAAGAATACAGATGGGATCAGCCCCAGCATTTT.

This clone was found once. The genes are TRBV11-2 and TRBJ1-2; TRBD1 is a possible D gene (5 bases). Trimming removed 4 bases at V and 8 bases at J, with 20 bases between. CDR3 size: 15 residues. Per germline, CDR1 SGHAT and CDR2 FQNNGV. CDR3 sequence reads: CASSSSQTGTGGYTF. The CDR3 DNA is TGTGCCAGCAGCTCATCCCAAACAGGAACGGGGGGCTACACCTTC.

This chain uses TRBV7-6 with TRBJ2-3, with a tentative D call TRBD2 (5 bases). The CDR3 length is 17 residues. Germline V gene sequence: CDR1 SGHVS, CDR2 FNYEAQ. V was trimmed by 1 base and J by 8 bases, leaving 22 bases between them. The CDR3 DNA sequence: TGTGCCAGCAGCTTAGTATATTCTCAGCGGAGAAATACTACGCAGTATTTT. Translation gives CASSLVYSQRRNTTQYF.

The rearrangement links TRBV6-5 to TRBJ1-2, with 9 nucleotides matching TRBD1. Trimming took 5 bases from V and 7 from J; bases not matched to a gene: 8. The CDR3 covers 14 residues. Looked up from germline, CDR1 is MNHEY and CDR2 is SVGAGI. The CDR3 here is CASSRTVQGAGYTF. CDR3 DNA: TGTGCCAGCAGTCGCACCGTACAGGGGGCTGGCTACACCTTC.

V is TRBV30 and J is TRBJ2-3, with TRBD1 as a possible D gene (6 bases). CDR1 is GTSNPN and CDR2 is SVGIG in the germline V gene (reference sequence). The CDR3 sequence is 14 residues long. V lost 3 bases and J lost 0, with 10 bases in between. The CDR3 protein is CAWSRQVSTDTQYF. CDR3 nucleotide sequence: TGTGCCTGGAGCCGACAGGTTAGCACAGATACGCAGTATTTT.

J is TRBJ2-2 and V is TRBV6-5; D is unclear. Germline V CDR1 and CDR2: MNHEY, SVGAGI. The CDR3 sequence is 15 residues long. V was pared by 6 bases and J by 6 bases, with 17 bases between. The CDR3 DNA follows: TGTGCCAGCAGGTCCCAGGAACAGACCCCCGGGGAGCTGTTTTTT. It codes for CASRSQEQTPGELFF.

The chain uses TRBV30 and TRBJ1-2, with TRBD1 matching 9 bases. This CDR3 is built from 13 residues. V lost 2 bases to trimming and J lost 6 bases; unmatched junction nucleotides: 4. Per the germline V gene, CDR1 is GTSNPN and CDR2 is SVGIG (reference sequence). The CDR3 reads CAWSTGGYDGYTF. The CDR3, as DNA: TGTGCCTGGAGTACAGGGGGCTATGATGGCTACACCTTC.

This chain connects TRBV21-1 to TRBJ2-7; the listed D gene, TRBD2, was not tested against the DNA. TRBV21-1 is a known pseudogene. The CDR3 totals 15 residues. CDR3 in DNA: TGTGCCAGCAGCGGAAGCGGGAGCAATCACTACGAGCAGTACTTC. Translation gives CASSGSGSNHYEQYF.

The J gene is TRBJ2-7, the V gene TRBV5-5; the match to TRBD1 covers 8 bases. The germline V gene encodes CDR1 SGHKS and CDR2 YYEKEE (reference sequence). CDR3 length equals 16 residues. V lost 2 bases and J lost 2; bases outside the gene matches: 9. CDR3 loop: CASSFVSTGVTYEQYF. In nucleotides, the CDR3 is TGTGCCAGCAGCTTCGTATCGACAGGGGTGACCTACGAGCAGTACTTC. The full variable domain, completed using reference TRBV5-5 and TRBJ2-7, is DAGVTQSPTHLIKTRGQQVTLRCSPISGHKSVSWYQQVLGQGPQFIFQYYEKEERGRGNFPDRFSARQFPNYSSELNVNALLLGDSALYLCASSFVSTGVTYEQYFGPGTRLTVT.